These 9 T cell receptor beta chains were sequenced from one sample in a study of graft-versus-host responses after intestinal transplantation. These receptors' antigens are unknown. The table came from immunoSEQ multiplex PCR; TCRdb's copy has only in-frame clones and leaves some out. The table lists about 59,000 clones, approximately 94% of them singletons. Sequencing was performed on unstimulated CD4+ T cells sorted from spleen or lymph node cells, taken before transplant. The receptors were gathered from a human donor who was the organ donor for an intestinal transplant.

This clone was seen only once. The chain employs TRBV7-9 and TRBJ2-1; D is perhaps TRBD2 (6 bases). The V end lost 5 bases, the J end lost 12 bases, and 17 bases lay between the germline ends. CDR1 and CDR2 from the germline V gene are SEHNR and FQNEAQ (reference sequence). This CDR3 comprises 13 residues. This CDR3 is CASSPGQEGWQFF. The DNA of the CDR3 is TGTGCCAGCAGCCCCGGGCAGGAGGGGTGGCAGTTCTTC. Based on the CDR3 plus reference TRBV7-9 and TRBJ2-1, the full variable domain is DTGVSQNPRHKITKRGQNVTFRCDPISEHNRLYWYRQTLGQGPEFLTYFQNEAQLEKSRLLSDRFSAERPKGSFSTLEIQRTEQGDSAMYLCASSPGQEGWQFFGPGTRLTVL.

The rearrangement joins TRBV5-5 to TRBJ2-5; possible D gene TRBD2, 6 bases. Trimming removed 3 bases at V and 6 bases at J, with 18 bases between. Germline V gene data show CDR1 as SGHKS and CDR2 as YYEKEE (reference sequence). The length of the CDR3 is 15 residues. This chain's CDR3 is CASSSPQPGRQTQYF. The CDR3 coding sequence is TGTGCCAGCAGCTCACCCCAGCCAGGGAGGCAGACCCAGTACTTC.

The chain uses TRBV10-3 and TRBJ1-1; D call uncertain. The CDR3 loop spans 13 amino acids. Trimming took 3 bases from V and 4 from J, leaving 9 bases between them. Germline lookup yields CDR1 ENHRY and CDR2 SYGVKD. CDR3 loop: CAISDRGSTEAFF. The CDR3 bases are TGTGCCATCAGTGACCGAGGGTCCACTGAAGCTTTCTTT.

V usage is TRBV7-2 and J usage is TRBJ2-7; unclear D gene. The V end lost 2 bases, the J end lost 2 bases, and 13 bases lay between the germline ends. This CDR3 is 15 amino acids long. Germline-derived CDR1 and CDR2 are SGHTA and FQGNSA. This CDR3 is CASSLSVTAAYEQYF. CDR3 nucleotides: TGTGCCAGCAGCTTAAGTGTCACAGCAGCCTACGAGCAGTACTTC.

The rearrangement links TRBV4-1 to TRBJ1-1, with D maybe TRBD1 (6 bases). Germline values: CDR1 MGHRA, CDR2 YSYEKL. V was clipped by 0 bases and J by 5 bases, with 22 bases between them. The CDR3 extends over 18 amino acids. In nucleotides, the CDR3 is TGCGCCAGCAGCCAAGACAGGGGTCCCTCTTTCCCGAAGACTGAAGCTTTCTTT. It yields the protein CASSQDRGPSFPKTEAFF.

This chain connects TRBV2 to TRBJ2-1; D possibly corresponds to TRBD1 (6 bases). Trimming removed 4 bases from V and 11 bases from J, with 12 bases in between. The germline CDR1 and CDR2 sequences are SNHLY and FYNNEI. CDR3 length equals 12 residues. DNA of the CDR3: TGTGCCAGCAGTGGGGGGCCCCATAAGCAGTTCTTC. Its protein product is CASSGGPHKQFF.

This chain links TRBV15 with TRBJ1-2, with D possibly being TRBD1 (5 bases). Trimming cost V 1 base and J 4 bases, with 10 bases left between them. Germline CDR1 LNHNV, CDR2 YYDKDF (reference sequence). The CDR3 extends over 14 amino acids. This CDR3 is CATSRGQTVYGYTF. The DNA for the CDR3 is TGTGCCACCAGCAGAGGACAGACAGTCTATGGCTACACCTTC.

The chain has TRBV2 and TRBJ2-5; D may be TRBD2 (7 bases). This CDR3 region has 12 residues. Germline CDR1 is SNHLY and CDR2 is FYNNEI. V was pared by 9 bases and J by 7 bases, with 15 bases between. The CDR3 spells CASRGGGGTQYF. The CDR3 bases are TGTGCCAGTCGTGGGGGGGGCGGGACCCAGTACTTC.

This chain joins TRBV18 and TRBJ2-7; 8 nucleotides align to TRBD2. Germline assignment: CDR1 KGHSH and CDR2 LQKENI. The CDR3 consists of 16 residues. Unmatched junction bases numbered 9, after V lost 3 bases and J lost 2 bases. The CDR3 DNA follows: TGTGCCAGCTCACCCCGAATTTATAGCGGGGCCTACGAGCAGTACTTC. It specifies CASSPRIYSGAYEQYF.